This T cell receptor (beta chain) was found in a study of blood T cells in healthy people across ages. As for the study in general: Researchers report that template switching captured about one barcoded beta molecule per two T cells.

Germline V gene data show CDR1 as SGHDN and CDR2 as FVKESK. The CDR3 loop spans 19 amino acids. The second PCR ran about 6 to 12 cycles with a sample-barcoded 5' primer and J-beta primers. At least 2.5 million CDR3-containing paired-end reads were obtained per sample. TCRdb re-derived calls from the 5' RACE reads in MiXCR, one entry per CDR3 protein. The sample has around 940,000 distinct CDR3 sequences; roughly half are singletons. Sequenced: blood. The rearrangement uses TRBV14 and TRBJ2-4; 14 nucleotides agree with TRBD2. The J call is in doubt because the DNA end fits TRBJ2-7 better. This receptor was identified in a woman in her sixties or seventies in good health. The CDR3 reads CASSHDPGTSGSFTNEQYF. In nucleotides, the CDR3 is TGTGCCAGCAGCCACGATCCCGGGACTAGCGGGAGTTTTACGAACGAGCAGTACTTC.